This TCR beta chain emerged from a study of blood T cell repertoires in COVID-19 (dated by TCRdb to about 2020). Concerning the study at large: Samples covering the acute and convalescent phases of COVID-19 were provided by collaborators in the United States, Italy and Spain. The prospective study material was composed of cDNA or gDNA derived from T cells, B-cell-depleted T cells, or PBMCs. Subjects who had been exposed to COVID-19, were actively infected with it, or had recovered from it provided the deeply sampled blood TCRbeta repertoires that made up the dataset. The repertoires were made available in a free public database intended to serve as a resource for research on the immune response to SARS-CoV-2. Samples came from the ongoing ImmuneRACE study (first 160 participants) plus 1,254 subjects from 6 global collaborators. Nearly every sample came with metadata listing a de-identified subject ID, COVID-19 status, age in years and sex. Where available, HLA class I and class II types were taken from metadata supplied by the sample provider and were not determined by assay-based typing. What the authors observed across the whole study: The amount of clinical and demographic metadata varied by source and participant and was provided uncurated.

TCRbeta CDR3 regions were amplified from genomic DNA using the immunoSEQ Assay, a bias-controlled multiplex PCR. Per the source publication's procedure: Nucleated cell counts per sample were estimated from amplification of reference gene primers within the assay. Sequence reads were collapsed and filtered to measure the absolute abundance of every unique TCRbeta CDR3 rearrangement. For each sample, productive Simpson clonality was calculated by taking the square root of Simpson's diversity index across productive rearrangements. Sourced from immuneACCESS, this table was stored by TCRdb with only in-frame sequences that have V and J called. A share of the clones is absent; for the studies checked, an unresolved V gene accounts for under half, and the remainder has no known explanation. V and J calls and clone size are copied from that table; D and trimming were computed from the DNA. For this sample the table gives roughly 220,000 clones, of which roughly 84% were detected only once. The ten biggest clones cover approximately 6.5% of the sample.

Participants in the prospective study were enrolled through a virtual design, were aged roughly 18 to 100 years, and lived in about two dozen United States geographic areas. Cohort assignment in the prospective study relied on participant-reported clinical history from a screening survey and a study questionnaire. ImmuneRACE Cohort 3 recovered participants were defined by two consecutive negative NP/OP PCR tests, healthcare professional clearance, or symptom resolution. In the prospective study, mobile phlebotomists collected whole blood, serum and a nasopharyngeal or oropharyngeal swab from each participant. Over a roughly two-month period, participants in the prospective study had the option of providing additional blood draws and questionnaires. Blood samples from the prospective study were shipped frozen or at room temperature prior to DNA extraction. Concerning this clone: It has no known antigen specificity. No clone much larger than this one lies a single base away; base qualities are absent.

Inclusive of the bounding cysteine and phenylalanine, the CDR3 is 15 residues long. The DNA shown is the 45-base CDR3, in frame from base 1. The germline V gene encodes CDR1 MNHEY and CDR2 SVGAGI. V and J lose 5 bases and 3 bases, and a span of 17 bases separates them. The receptor was isolated from a woman between 40 and 50 years old who had recovered from COVID-19. The V gene is TRBV6-5 and the J gene is TRBJ2-7, and the D gene may be TRBD2, 5 bases matching. Sequenced sample: PBMCs or T cells enriched from blood (not recorded which). The sequence in DNA is TGTGCCAGCAGTCTTACCCACAACGGGAACTACGAGCAGTACTTC. This yields the protein CASSLTHNGNYEQYF.